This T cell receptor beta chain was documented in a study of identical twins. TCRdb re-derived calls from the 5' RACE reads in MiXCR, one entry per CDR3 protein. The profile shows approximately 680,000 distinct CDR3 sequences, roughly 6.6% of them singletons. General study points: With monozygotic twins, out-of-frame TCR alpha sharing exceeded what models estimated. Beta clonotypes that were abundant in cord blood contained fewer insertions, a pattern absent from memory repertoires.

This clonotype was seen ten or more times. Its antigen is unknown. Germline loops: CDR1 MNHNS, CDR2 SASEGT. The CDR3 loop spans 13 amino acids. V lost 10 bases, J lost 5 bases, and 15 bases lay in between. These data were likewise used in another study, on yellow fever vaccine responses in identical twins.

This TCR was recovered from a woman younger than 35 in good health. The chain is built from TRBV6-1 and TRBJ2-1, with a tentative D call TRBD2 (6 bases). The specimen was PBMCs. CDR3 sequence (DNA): TGTGCCATTTCTCGGGGGAGCGACAATGAGCAGTTCTTC. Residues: CAISRGSDNEQFF.